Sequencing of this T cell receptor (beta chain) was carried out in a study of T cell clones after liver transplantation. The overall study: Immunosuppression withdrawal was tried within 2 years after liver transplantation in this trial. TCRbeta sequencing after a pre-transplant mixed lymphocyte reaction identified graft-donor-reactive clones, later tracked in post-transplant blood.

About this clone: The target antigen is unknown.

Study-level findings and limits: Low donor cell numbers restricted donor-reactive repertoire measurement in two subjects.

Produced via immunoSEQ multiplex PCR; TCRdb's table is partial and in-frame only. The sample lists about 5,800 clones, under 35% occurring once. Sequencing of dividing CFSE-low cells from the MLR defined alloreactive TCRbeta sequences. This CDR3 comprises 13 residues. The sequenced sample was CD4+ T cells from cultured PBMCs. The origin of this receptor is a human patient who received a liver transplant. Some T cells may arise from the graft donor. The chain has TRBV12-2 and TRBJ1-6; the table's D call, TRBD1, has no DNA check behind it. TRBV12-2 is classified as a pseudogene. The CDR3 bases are TGTGCCACGGCCCAGGTAGGTATATCACCCCTCCACTTT. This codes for CATAQVGISPLHF.